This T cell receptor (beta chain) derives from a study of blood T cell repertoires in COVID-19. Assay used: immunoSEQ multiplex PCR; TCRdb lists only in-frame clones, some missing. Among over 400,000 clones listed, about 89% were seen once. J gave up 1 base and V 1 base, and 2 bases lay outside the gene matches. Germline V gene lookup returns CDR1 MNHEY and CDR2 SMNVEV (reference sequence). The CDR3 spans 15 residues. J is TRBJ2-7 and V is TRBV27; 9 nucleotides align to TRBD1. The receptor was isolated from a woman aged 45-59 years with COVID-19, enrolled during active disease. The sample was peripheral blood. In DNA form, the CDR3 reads TGTGCCAGCAGTTTATTACAGGGGGCGTCCTACGAGCAGTACTTC. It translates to CASSLLQGASYEQYF.